A selection of T cell receptor beta chains follows, all from one sample in a study of tissue T cells after allogeneic stem cell transplantation. Libraries were prepared by immunoSEQ multiplex PCR; TCRdb keeps only in-frame clonotypes and omits some of them. The table lists several thousand clones, roughly 63% of them singletons. Here the sequenced sample was tissue from the stomach, taken at autopsy. Receptor source: a woman aged 18 to 55 with breast cancer. CDR3s include the opening cysteine and the closing phenylalanine or tryptophan. The D gene is left open where the match is weak. Clone size is shown for a subset of rows, as once, few, many or a class of expanded clone.

J | D | V | size | CDR3 | DNA
TRBJ1-5 | TRBD1 | TRBV7-2 | NA | CASTLPGQPNQPQHF | TGTGCCAGCACCTTACCGGGACAGCCTAATCAGCCCCAGCATTTT
TRBJ2-1 | NA | TRBV7-9 | NA | CASSLGVGSGSYNEQFF | TGTGCCAGCAGCTTAGGGGTGGGGAGCGGCTCCTACAATGAGCAGTTCTTC
TRBJ1-6 | NA | TRBV20-1 | few | CSAPGGPLHF | TGCAGTGCTCCGGGAGGGCCCCTCCACTTT
TRBJ2-3 | NA | TRBV6-4 | few | CASSDSPASTDTQYF | TGTGCCAGCAGTGACTCCCCGGCTAGCACAGATACGCAGTATTTT
TRBJ1-5 | TRBD1 | TRBV5-6 | NA | CASTPSRDRNSNQPQHF | TGTGCCAGCACCCCTAGTAGGGACAGAAATAGCAATCAGCCCCAGCATTTT
TRBJ2-1 | TRBD2 | TRBV4-3 | NA | CASSRTSGGSPSREQFF | TGCGCCAGCAGCCGGACTAGCGGCGGGTCCCCTTCTAGGGAGCAGTTCTTC
TRBJ2-2 | TRBD2 | TRBV5-1 | NA | CASSLAGGSTGELFF | TGCGCCAGCAGCTTAGCGGGGGGAAGCACCGGGGAGCTGTTTTTT
TRBJ1-6 | NA | TRBV25-1 | NA | CASSGDFLHF | TGTGCCAGCAGTGGGGATTTCCTCCACTTT
TRBJ1-1 | NA | TRBV18 | NA | CASSPMNTEAFF | TGTGCCAGCTCACCAATGAACACTGAAGCTTTCTTT
TRBJ2-5 | TRBD2 | TRBV4-2 | NA | CASSQDLSGEEGETQYF | TGTGCCAGCAGCCAAGATTTGAGCGGGGAGGAGGGAGAGACCCAGTACTTC
TRBJ2-7 | NA | TRBV4-3 | NA | CASIITEGGSIYEQYF | TGCGCCAGCATCATTACCGAGGGCGGTTCCATCTACGAGCAGTACTTC
TRBJ2-5 | NA | TRBV6-5 | once | CASSYSMGAIQETQYF | TGTGCCAGCAGTTACTCGATGGGGGCCATTCAAGAGACCCAGTACTTC
TRBJ2-7 | TRBD2 | TRBV7-2 | few | CASSMSGGGVYEQYF | TGTGCCAGCAGCATGAGCGGGGGGGGAGTCTACGAGCAGTACTTC
TRBJ2-1 | TRBD2 | TRBV19 | NA | CASSARGGKGEQFF | TGTGCCAGTAGTGCGCGGGGGGGTAAGGGTGAGCAGTTCTTC
TRBJ2-7 | NA | TRBV7-2 | medium-sized | CASSLRAGAFGYEQYF | TGTGCCAGCAGCTTAAGGGCCGGAGCTTTTGGGTACGAGCAGTACTTC
TRBJ1-1 | NA | TRBV20-1 | NA | CSASPEWGLTEAFF | TGCAGTGCTAGTCCGGAGTGGGGCTTGACTGAAGCTTTCTTT
TRBJ2-2 | NA | TRBV25-1 | NA | CASSHSTVNTGELFF | TGTGCCAGCAGTCACTCGACAGTAAACACCGGGGAGCTGTTTTTT
TRBJ2-7 | NA | TRBV7-9 | medium-sized | CASGRQIYEQYF | TGTGCCAGCGGGCGGCAGATCTACGAGCAGTACTTC
TRBJ2-1 | TRBD2 | TRBV3-1/TRBV3-2 | few | CASSHLAGYNEQFF | TGTGCCAGCAGCCACCTAGCGGGTTACAATGAGCAGTTCTTC
TRBJ2-7 | NA | TRBV3-1/TRBV3-2 | NA | CASRPSTSSTSGEQYF | NA
TRBJ1-1 | NA | TRBV13 | NA | CASSLEVGGLGAFF | TGTGCCAGCAGCTTAGAGGTGGGAGGGCTCGGAGCTTTCTTT
TRBJ1-3 | NA | TRBV9 | NA | CASSVRPQAGNTIYF | TGTGCCAGCAGCGTAAGGCCCCAGGCTGGAAACACCATATATTTT
TRBJ2-5 | TRBD1 | TRBV27 | NA | CASTHKGTGWETQYF | TGTGCCAGCACTCACAAGGGGACAGGGTGGGAGACCCAGTACTTC
TRBJ2-7 | NA | TRBV7-2 | medium-sized | CASSVGVYEQYF | TGTGCCAGCAGCGTAGGCGTCTACGAGCAGTACTTC
TRBJ1-5 | NA | TRBV6-2/TRBV6-3 | few | CASSPVVQPQHF | TGTGCCAGCAGCCCCGTAGTTCAGCCCCAGCATTTT
TRBJ1-2 | NA | TRBV5-6 | few | CASSLPRQDHGYTF | TGTGCCAGCAGCTTGCCCCGACAGGATCATGGCTACACCTTC
TRBJ1-2 | NA | TRBV6-6 | NA | CASSYWTDANYGYTF | TGTGCCAGCAGTTACTGGACAGATGCTAACTATGGCTACACCTTC
TRBJ2-7 | TRBD1 | TRBV7-3 | NA | CASSLGRTGPYEQYF | TGTGCCAGCAGCTTAGGGCGGACAGGGCCCTACGAGCAGTACTTC
TRBJ1-2 | NA | TRBV19 | NA | CASSIGPGSNYGYTF | TGTGCCAGTAGTATAGGCCCAGGGAGTAACTATGGCTACACCTTC
TRBJ2-7 | NA | TRBV6-4 | NA | CASRRDDSYEQYF | TGTGCCAGCAGGCGGGATGACTCCTACGAGCAGTACTTC
TRBJ2-2 | TRBD2 | TRBV19 | few | CASGSGATNTGELFF | TGTGCCAGTGGTAGCGGGGCAACGAACACCGGGGAGCTGTTTTTT
TRBJ1-5 | TRBD1 | TRBV7-2 | NA | CASTQTGTALQPQHF | TGTGCCAGCACCCAAACCGGGACAGCCTTGCAGCCCCAGCATTTT
TRBJ2-1 | TRBD2 | TRBV7-9 | NA | CASSLSNSGNEQFF | TGTGCCAGCAGCTTAAGCAATAGCGGGAACGAGCAGTTCTTC
TRBJ2-5 | NA | TRBV2 | NA | CASSEEGGETQYF | TGTGCCAGCAGTGAGGAGGGGGGAGAGACCCAGTACTTC
TRBJ2-2 | TRBD1 | TRBV6-5 | NA | CASIRDRGTGELFF | TGTGCCAGCATTCGAGACAGGGGGACCGGGGAGCTGTTTTTT
TRBJ2-1 | NA | TRBV3-1/TRBV3-2 | NA | CASSPYFSGIMNEQFF | TGTGCCAGCAGCCCGTACTTCAGCGGCATAATGAATGAGCAGTTCTTC
TRBJ2-7 | TRBD1 | TRBV6-6 | NA | CASSSRTGGGIHEQYF | TGTGCCAGCAGTTCGCGAACAGGGGGCGGAATCCACGAGCAGTACTTC
TRBJ2-7 | NA | TRBV23-1 | NA | CASSPRDWGTSEQYF | TGCGCCAGCAGTCCAAGGGACTGGGGGACCTCCGAGCAGTACTTC
TRBJ2-5 | TRBD1 | TRBV5-4 | NA | CASSALRGYQETQYF | TGTGCCAGCAGCGCGCTCAGGGGGTACCAAGAGACCCAGTACTTC
TRBJ2-2 | NA | TRBV4-3 | NA | CASSQDYPNTGELFF | TGCGCCAGCAGCCAAGATTACCCGAACACCGGGGAGCTGTTTTTT
TRBJ1-5 | NA | TRBV15 | NA | CATSRDRGGGGNQPQHF | TGTGCCACCAGCAGAGATAGGGGGGGCGGTGGCAATCAGCCCCAGCATTTT
TRBJ1-2 | NA | TRBV19 | NA | CASSLRQVYGYTF | TGTGCCAGTAGTCTCCGACAGGTCTATGGCTACACCTTC